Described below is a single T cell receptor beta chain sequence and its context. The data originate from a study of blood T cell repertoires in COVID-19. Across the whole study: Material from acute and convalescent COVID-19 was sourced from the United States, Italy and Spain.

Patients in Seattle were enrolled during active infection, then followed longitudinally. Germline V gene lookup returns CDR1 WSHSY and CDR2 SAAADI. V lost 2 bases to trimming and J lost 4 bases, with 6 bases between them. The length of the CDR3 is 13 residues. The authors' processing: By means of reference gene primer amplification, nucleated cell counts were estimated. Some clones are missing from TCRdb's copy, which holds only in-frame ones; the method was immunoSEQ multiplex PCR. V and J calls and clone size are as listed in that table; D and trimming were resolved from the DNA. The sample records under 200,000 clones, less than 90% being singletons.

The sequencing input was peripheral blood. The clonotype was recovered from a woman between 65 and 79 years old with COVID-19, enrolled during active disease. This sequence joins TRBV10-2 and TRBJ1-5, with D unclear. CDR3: CASSEDGNQPQHF. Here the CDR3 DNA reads TGCGCCAGCAGTGAGGACGGGAATCAGCCCCAGCATTTT.